Shown below are 13 T cell receptor beta chains from a single sample sequenced in a study of CD8 T cells in ankylosing spondylitis. TCRdb re-derived calls from the 5' RACE reads in MiXCR, one entry per CDR3 protein. Here the sample spans roughly 220,000 distinct CDR3 sequences, roughly 10% being singletons. Source material: blood, either unsorted or a sorted T cell fraction (not recorded which). The receptors stem from a male donor with ankylosing spondylitis or in good health (not recorded which).

This clonotype was observed at least ten times. The chain recombines TRBV4-1 with TRBJ2-5; no clear D. The V gene's germline CDR1 is MGHRA and CDR2 YSYEKL. The V end lost 1 base, the J end lost 4 bases, and 10 bases lay between the germline ends. This CDR3 has 14 amino acids. As DNA, the CDR3 is TGCGCCAGCAGCCAAGTACAAGCAGGAGAGACCCAGTACTTC. It is translated as CASSQVQAGETQYF.

At least ten counts were recorded for this clonotype. This chain connects TRBV20-1 to TRBJ1-2, with 7 bases lining up with TRBD1. V trimming: 3 bases; J trimming: 7 bases; junction bases outside the gene matches: 8. The CDR3 sequence is 13 residues long. Germline CDR1 reads DFQATT; CDR2 reads SNEGSKA (reference sequence). CDR3 protein: CSASDDRVSGYTF. CDR3 DNA sequence: TGCAGTGCTAGTGACGACAGGGTTAGTGGCTACACCTTC.

In this sample, this clonotype turned up many times. The J gene is TRBJ1-1, the V gene TRBV6-4; the D is unclear. Germline V CDR1 and CDR2: MRHNA, SNTAGT. The V end was cut by 4 bases, the J end by 2 bases, with 8 bases between. The CDR3 covers 13 residues. The CDR3 region is CASSVAGNTEAFF. CDR3 coding DNA: TGTGCCAGCAGTGTTGCAGGCAACACTGAAGCTTTCTTT.

The chain has TRBV20-1 and TRBJ1-1, with D perhaps TRBD1 (5 bases). The germline V gene has CDR1 DFQATT and CDR2 SNEGSKA (reference sequence). V was clipped by 1 base and J by 2 bases, with 17 bases between them. The CDR3 has 16 amino acids. The CDR3 DNA reads as TGCAGTGCTAGAGCCTGGGGTGGCGGGACCAACACTGAAGCTTTCTTT. Translating it yields CSARAWGGGTNTEAFF.

This clonotype has a count of ten or more. The J gene is TRBJ1-1, the V gene TRBV7-9, with TRBD1 matching over 7 bases. CDR3 length equals 14 residues. J gave up 0 bases and V 4 bases, and 2 bases lay outside the gene matches. The germline CDR1 and CDR2 sequences are SEHNR and FQNEAQ (reference sequence). The CDR3 is CASSSQGMNTEAFF. CDR3 DNA sequence: TGTGCCAGCAGCTCACAGGGGATGAACACTGAAGCTTTCTTT. Together with reference TRBV7-9 and TRBJ1-1, the CDR3 gives the full variable domain: DTGVSQNPRHKITKRGQNVTFRCDPISEHNRLYWYRQTLGQGPEFLTYFQNEAQLEKSRLLSDRFSAERPKGSFSTLEIQRTEQGDSAMYLCASSSQGMNTEAFFGQGTRLTVV.

CDR3 sequence: CASSPSSGFADTQYF. The CDR3 DNA is TGTGCCAGCAGCCCTTCCAGCGGGTTCGCAGATACGCAGTATTTT. V is TRBV14 and J is TRBJ2-3, with D tentatively TRBD2 (6 bases). This CDR3 contains 15 residues. From germline, CDR1 is SGHDN and CDR2 FVKESK. V lost 4 bases to trimming and J lost 4 bases, with 15 bases between them.

There are a few counts of this clonotype. The chain combines TRBV20-1 with TRBJ1-5; D possibly corresponds to TRBD1 (5 bases). Germline values: CDR1 DFQATT, CDR2 SNEGSKA (reference sequence). Trimming removed 2 bases at V and 5 bases at J, with 19 bases between. CDR3 size: 16 residues. The CDR3 DNA reads TGCAGTGCTAGAAGAGGCCCGCCAGGGTGGTATCAGCCCCAGCATTTT. Encoded protein: CSARRGPPGWYQPQHF.

This clonotype was seen once. This may be a read error, as it is one base from a much larger clone. The chain recombines TRBV12-3 or TRBV12-4 with TRBJ2-1, with 7 bases that match TRBD2. J was trimmed by 10 bases and V by 5 bases; bases with no gene match: 14. The CDR3 totals 15 residues. CDR3 sequence (DNA): TGTGCCAGCAGTCCCCTGCGGCGGGGGTCTTCCGAGCAGTTCTTC. This encodes CASSPLRRGSSEQFF.

This clonotype was counted ten times or more. V gene TRBV12-3 or TRBV12-4 combines with J gene TRBJ1-4, with TRBD1 matching 9 bases. The CDR3 covers 15 residues. V was clipped by 6 bases and J by 5 bases; unmatched bases: 7. In DNA, the CDR3 is TGTGCCAGCAGGTATACCGGGACAGGGAATGAAAAACTGTTTTTT. Translation: CASRYTGTGNEKLFF.

This clonotype was seen more than once but under ten times. The chain is built from TRBV2 and TRBJ2-3; D is unclear. From germline, CDR1 is SNHLY and CDR2 FYNNEI. Trimming removed 6 bases from V and 0 bases from J, with 16 bases in between. This CDR3 is built from 16 residues. The CDR3 loop is CASSTRHLSSTDTQYF. The CDR3 nucleotides read TGTGCCAGCAGCACCCGACACCTATCCAGCACAGATACGCAGTATTTT.

V and J are TRBV19 and TRBJ1-1; D uncertain. CDR3 length: 12 amino acids. The V end was cut by 7 bases, the J end by 1 base, with 7 bases between. Germline V gene lookup returns CDR1 LNHDA and CDR2 SQIVND (reference sequence). CDR3 amino acids: CASKFGNTEAFF. DNA of the CDR3: TGTGCCAGTAAATTCGGGAACACTGAAGCTTTCTTT.

There are many counts of this clonotype. The chain has TRBV5-1 and TRBJ2-6; D uncertain. V was shortened by 0 bases and J by 1 base, with 11 bases between the two germline ends. CDR3 length equals 17 residues. CDR1 and CDR2 (germline): SGHRS, YFSETQ. The CDR3, as DNA: TGCGCCAGCAGCTTGGAAAACTTGGTGTCTGGGGCCAACGTCCTGACTTTC. This translates into CASSLENLVSGANVLTF.

This clonotype was detected ten times or more. CDR3 protein: CASSLWRGGPDTQYF. The CDR3 bases are TGCGCCAGCAGCTTGTGGCGGGGGGGCCCAGATACGCAGTATTTT. The chain couples TRBV5-1 to TRBJ2-3; 9 bases are shared with TRBD2. In germline, CDR1 is SGHRS, CDR2 YFSETQ. V gave up 1 base and J gave up 4 bases; unmatched junction bases: 4. The CDR3 is made up of 15 amino acids.